These 30 T cell receptor beta chains were all obtained from the same sample, sequenced in a study of blood T cells in healthy people across ages. Using a J-beta primer mix together with a sample-barcoded 5' primer, a second PCR was run for about 6 to 11 cycles. MiXCR was run by TCRdb on the 5' RACE reads, yielding one entry per CDR3 protein. Here the sample spans some 1.6 million distinct CDR3 sequences, roughly 30% being singletons. Sequenced sample: blood. The receptor source for this set is a woman aged 25 to 39 in good health.

The rearrangement joins TRBV4-1 to TRBJ2-5; tentative D call: TRBD1 (5 bases). Trimming pared 3 bases from V and 13 bases from J, leaving 24 bases between. In germline, CDR1 is MGHRA, CDR2 YSYEKL. The CDR3 covers 15 residues. CDR3 coding DNA: TGCGCCAGCAGCCAGATCCCAGGGTCGTCCTACGAGCTGTACTTC. This sequence encodes CASSQIPGSSYELYF.

The CDR3 region is CATSRDLLAGVETQYF. The CDR3 DNA reads as TGTGCCACCAGCAGAGATCTCCTAGCGGGGGTTGAGACCCAGTACTTC. This chain connects TRBV15 to TRBJ2-5, with 10 bases matching TRBD2. The germline CDR1 and CDR2 sequences are LNHNV and YYDKDF (reference sequence). CDR3 length: 16 residues. V was clipped by 0 bases and J by 5 bases; unmatched bases: 6. The full variable domain, completed using reference TRBV15 and TRBJ2-5, is DAMVIQNPRYQVTQFGKPVTLSCSQTLNHNVMYWYQQKSSQAPKLLFHYYDKDFNNEADTPDNFQSRRPNTSFCFLDIRSPGLGDTAMYLCATSRDLLAGVETQYFGPGTRLLVL.

This clonotype was recorded a few times. J is TRBJ1-1 and V is TRBV27, with D uncertain. This CDR3 spans 12 amino acids. Germline values: CDR1 MNHEY, CDR2 SMNVEV (reference sequence). V dropped 6 bases and J dropped 7 bases, with 12 bases sitting between them. CDR3 residues: CASRHGLGEAFF. CDR3 bases: TGTGCCAGCAGACATGGGCTAGGTGAAGCTTTCTTT.

The rearrangement joins TRBV7-2 to TRBJ1-5; 7 bases fit TRBD1. The CDR3 is made up of 14 amino acids. Losses at the gene ends were 7 bases for V and 2 bases for J; bases not matched to a gene: 5. The V gene's germline CDR1 is SGHTA and CDR2 FQGNSA. CDR3 in DNA: TGTGCCAGCACCCACGACAGGGGCAATCAGCCCCAGCATTTT. This sequence encodes CASTHDRGNQPQHF.

The chain combines TRBV30 with TRBJ1-1, with D hard to call. Trimming removed 2 bases from V and 0 bases from J, with 16 bases in between. Germline values: CDR1 GTSNPN, CDR2 SVGIG (reference sequence). This CDR3 comprises 16 residues. CDR3 residues: CAWSPYAVVMNTEAFF. In DNA, the CDR3 is TGTGCCTGGAGTCCCTACGCTGTGGTGATGAACACTGAAGCTTTCTTT. Based on the CDR3 plus reference TRBV30 and TRBJ1-1, the full variable domain is SQTIHQWPATLVQPVGSPLSLECTVEGTSNPNLYWYRQAAGRGLQLLFYSVGIGQISSEVPQNLSASRPQDRQFILSSKKLLLSDSGFYLCAWSPYAVVMNTEAFFGQGTRLTVV.

The gene calls are TRBV7-8 and TRBJ2-3; 7 nucleotides match TRBD1. This CDR3 contains 16 residues. CDR1 SGHVS and CDR2 FQNEAQ come from the germline V gene. The V segment lost 5 bases and the J segment 2 bases; nucleotides outside the gene matches: 10. The CDR3: CASSPSDRDYTDTQYF. CDR3 nucleotides: TGTGCCAGCAGCCCCAGTGACAGGGATTACACAGATACGCAGTATTTT.

This clonotype was detected a few times. The CDR3 nucleotides are TGTGCCAGCAGCTCACAGGACACATTTAACACTGAAGCTTTCTTT. This gives the protein CASSSQDTFNTEAFF. V gene TRBV5-6 combines with J gene TRBJ1-1; D might be TRBD1 (5 bases). Germline CDR1 and CDR2: SGHDT and YYEEEE. This CDR3 spans 15 amino acids. The V gene lost 3 bases and the J gene lost 2 bases, with 14 bases spanning the gap.

There are many counts of this clonotype. The gene calls are TRBV20-1 and TRBJ2-5; D is possibly TRBD2 (6 bases). Deletions cut 0 bases from V and 3 bases from J, with 8 bases between. The CDR3 sequence is 13 residues long. CDR1 is DFQATT, CDR2 SNEGSKA, per germline (reference sequence). CDR3 sequence: CSARDRGKETQYF. In DNA form, the CDR3 reads TGCAGTGCTAGAGATCGGGGGAAAGAGACCCAGTACTTC.

This clonotype was detected a few times. The chain uses TRBV7-8 and TRBJ1-2; 9 positions match TRBD1. Germline CDR1 reads SGHVS; CDR2 reads FQNEAQ. The CDR3 contains 15 residues. V dropped 4 bases and J dropped 6; count of bases not matched to a gene: 9. The CDR3 DNA reads as TGTGCCAGCAGCTCGCGTTACGGGACAGGGAATGGCTACACCTTC. Amino acid sequence: CASSSRYGTGNGYTF.

CDR3 sequence: CASSLFFGTGASYEQYF. The CDR3 region has the DNA TGTGCCAGCAGCCTCTTTTTTGGGACAGGGGCCTCCTACGAGCAGTACTTC. The gene calls are TRBV14 and TRBJ2-7; 10 nucleotides match TRBD1. V gave up 4 bases and J gave up 0 bases; unmatched junction bases: 9. CDR1 is SGHDN and CDR2 is FVKESK in the germline V gene. The CDR3 runs 17 residues.

Of note for this clonotype: Being one base from a much bigger clone, this may be a read error. V and J are TRBV10-3 and TRBJ2-5, with D unresolved. The germline CDR1 and CDR2 sequences are ENHRY and SYGVKD. V lost 3 bases to trimming and J lost 1 base, with 6 bases between them. The CDR3 extends over 13 amino acids. CDR3 coding DNA: TGTGCCATCAGTGATCCGTGCCAAGAGACCCAGTACTTC. Translation: CAISDPCQETQYF.

This clonotype was observed a handful of times. The V and J genes are TRBV11-3 and TRBJ2-3; D is possibly TRBD2 (6 bases). V was pared by 5 bases and J by 5 bases, with 11 bases between. The CDR3 is 13 residues long. Germline V gene lookup returns CDR1 SGHNT and CDR2 YENEEA. The CDR3 protein is CASSRTEGDTQYF. The DNA of the CDR3 is TGTGCCAGCAGCCGGACGGAGGGAGATACGCAGTATTTT.

The chain links TRBV5-1 to TRBJ1-5, with 7 bases fitting TRBD1. V shed 4 bases, J shed 5 bases, and the junction held 6 bases outside the gene matches. The CDR3 length is 14 residues. Germline V gives CDR1 SGHRS, CDR2 YFSETQ. For the CDR3, the DNA is TGCGCCAGCAGCCCAACAGGGGTTCATCAGCCCCAGCATTTT. Translated: CASSPTGVHQPQHF.

In this sample, this clonotype turned up a few times. V is TRBV20-1 and J is TRBJ2-7, with 7 positions matching TRBD2. The trim removed 5 bases at V and 7 bases at J, leaving 20 bases unmatched. Germline values: CDR1 DFQATT, CDR2 SNEGSKA (reference sequence). CDR3 size: 16 residues. CDR3 DNA sequence: TGCAGTGCTCGGGACCCAAGGGCGGGACTATCCCGAGAGCAGTACTTC. Protein: CSARDPRAGLSREQYF.

This clonotype was seen more than once but under ten times. V gene TRBV20-1 combines with J gene TRBJ2-7; 8 positions match TRBD1. The CDR3 is 12 amino acids. Germline CDR1 is DFQATT and CDR2 is SNEGSKA (reference sequence). The V segment lost 5 bases and the J segment 6 bases; nucleotides outside the gene matches: 6. The DNA for the CDR3 is TGCAGTGCTGATGAAACAGGGGGCGAGCAGTACTTC. Protein sequence: CSADETGGEQYF.

The chain couples TRBV21-1 to TRBJ2-2; the table's D call, TRBD2, was not checked against the DNA. TRBV21-1 is assigned pseudogene status. The CDR3 is made up of 17 amino acids. The CDR3 DNA follows: TGTGCCAGCAGCATAGGACCACCGGGAGGGGGAACCGGGGAGCTGTTTTTT. Its protein product is CASSIGPPGGGTGELFF.

This clonotype was seen a handful of times. J is TRBJ1-1 and V is TRBV29-1, with D perhaps TRBD1 (6 bases). Germline V CDR1 and CDR2: SQVTM, ANQGSEA. CDR3 length equals 13 residues. In DNA, the CDR3 is TGCAACGCAGAACAGGGAGGTGACACTGAAGCTTTCTTT. This encodes CNAEQGGDTEAFF.

This clonotype was counted a few times. This chain connects TRBV2 to TRBJ2-7; tentatively, D is TRBD1 (5 bases). CDR1 and CDR2 from the germline V gene are SNHLY and FYNNEI. The CDR3 consists of 14 residues. The V and J ends lost 5 bases and 0 bases respectively, with 11 bases between them. CDR3 sequence: CASSTDSHSYEQYF. In DNA, the CDR3 is TGTGCCAGCAGTACCGACAGTCACTCCTACGAGCAGTACTTC.

This chain connects TRBV13 to TRBJ2-2, with 7 bases matching TRBD2. Germline V lookup: CDR1 PRHDT, CDR2 FYEKMQ (reference sequence). V lost 5 bases to trimming and J lost 4 bases; unmatched junction nucleotides: 10. This CDR3 has 16 amino acids. CDR3 sequence: CASSPEKRDPTGELFF. In DNA, the CDR3 is TGTGCCAGCAGCCCCGAGAAGCGGGATCCCACCGGGGAGCTGTTTTTT.

This chain connects TRBV6-2 or TRBV6-3 to TRBJ1-6; D ambiguous. CDR1 MNHEY and CDR2 SVGEGT come from the germline V gene. Trimming shortened V by 5 bases and J by 7 bases, and 12 bases separated the two germline ends. The CDR3 loop spans 14 amino acids. Here the CDR3 DNA reads TGTGCCAGCAGTGGAGCCGGTTACAATTCACCCCTCCACTTT. Translated, it gives CASSGAGYNSPLHF.

Only a few counts were recorded for this clonotype. The chain combines TRBV2 with TRBJ2-5, with TRBD2 matching 9 bases. Trimming at V came to 6 bases and at J to 5 bases, leaving 10 bases not matched to a gene. The germline CDR1 and CDR2 sequences are SNHLY and FYNNEI. The CDR3 runs to 15 residues. CDR3 protein: CASSPSRGGRETQYF. The CDR3 bases are TGTGCCAGCAGCCCCTCGCGGGGGGGCCGCGAGACCCAGTACTTC.

This clonotype was seen ten or more times. The chain carries TRBV20-1 and TRBJ2-7; D is undetermined. Trimming removed 2 bases from V and 2 bases from J, with 10 bases in between. The CDR3 length is 13 residues. The germline CDR1 and CDR2 sequences are DFQATT and SNEGSKA (reference sequence). CDR3 sequence: CSARLAGTYEQYF. The CDR3 region has the DNA TGCAGTGCTAGATTGGCCGGCACCTACGAGCAGTACTTC.

This clonotype was found a few times. V gene TRBV14 combines with J gene TRBJ2-5; possibly TRBD2 for D (5 bases). Trimming shortened V by 6 bases and J by 5 bases, and 10 bases separated the two germline ends. The length of the CDR3 is 12 residues. In germline, CDR1 is SGHDN, CDR2 FVKESK. The CDR3 DNA is TGTGCCAGCAGTCAGGACTTTGAGACCCAGTACTTC. Protein: CASSQDFETQYF. Combining the CDR3 with reference TRBV14 and TRBJ2-5 gives the whole variable domain EAGVTQFPSHSVIEKGQTVTLRCDPISGHDNLYWYRRVMGKEIKFLLHFVKESKQDESGMPNNRFLAERTGGTYSTLKVQPAELEDSGVYFCASSQDFETQYFGPGTRLLVL.

The rearrangement uses TRBV20-1 and TRBJ2-3, with D possibly being TRBD2 (7 bases). The CDR3 loop spans 15 amino acids. Germline CDR1 DFQATT, CDR2 SNEGSKA (reference sequence). Trimming cost V 0 bases and J 2 bases, with 12 bases left between them. The CDR3 nucleotides read TGCAGTGCTAGAGATGGGGGGGGCCCCACAGATACGCAGTATTTT. It codes for CSARDGGGPTDTQYF.

This clonotype occurred a few times. This chain uses TRBV7-8 with TRBJ2-1; D is ambiguous. The germline V and J ends were trimmed by 5 bases and 8 bases, with 22 bases remaining between them. This CDR3 spans 16 amino acids. Looked up from germline, CDR1 is SGHVS and CDR2 is FQNEAQ. The CDR3 sequence: CASSVHYGPAGDEQFF. The CDR3 coding sequence is TGTGCCAGCAGCGTGCACTACGGGCCCGCTGGGGATGAGCAGTTCTTC.

The chain couples TRBV6-6 to TRBJ1-1, with D uncertain. The CDR3 runs 15 residues. Germline V lookup: CDR1 MNHNY, CDR2 SVGAGI (reference sequence). Trimming cost V 5 bases and J 4 bases, with 17 bases left between them. Written as DNA, the CDR3 is TGTGCCAGCAGTGATCCTCGACGGGAGCGCACTGAAGCTTTCTTT. Its translation: CASSDPRRERTEAFF.

This clonotype has more than one count but fewer than ten. The chain couples TRBV14 to TRBJ2-5, with 8 bases that match TRBD2. CDR1 and CDR2 from the germline V gene are SGHDN and FVKESK. The trim removed 2 bases at V and 3 bases at J, leaving 11 bases unmatched. The CDR3 runs to 17 residues. The CDR3 here is CASSQIPLPGGEETQYF. DNA of the CDR3: TGTGCCAGCAGCCAAATCCCCCTGCCGGGGGGGGAAGAGACCCAGTACTTC.

This clonotype was seen a few times. This sequence joins TRBV10-3 and TRBJ1-2; 10 bases fit TRBD1. Germline V gene lookup returns CDR1 ENHRY and CDR2 SYGVKD. J gave up 3 bases and V 9 bases, and 13 bases lay outside the gene matches. This CDR3 is built from 16 residues. CDR3 protein: CAIFGQGVGLDYGYTF. The CDR3 DNA is TGTGCCATTTTCGGACAGGGGGTCGGATTGGACTATGGCTACACCTTC.

This clonotype came up a few times. CDR3 coding DNA: TGTGCCACCAGTGATCACAGGGGCGCATCGGATACGCAGTATTTT. Its translation is CATSDHRGASDTQYF. J is TRBJ2-3 and V is TRBV24-1, with 7 nucleotides matching TRBD1. Germline V gene sequence: CDR1 KGHDR, CDR2 SFDVKD. Losses at the gene ends were 3 bases for V and 6 bases for J; bases not matched to a gene: 8. The CDR3 extends over 15 amino acids.

This clonotype occurred many times. The J gene is TRBJ1-2, the V gene TRBV4-1, with 10 nucleotides matching TRBD1. CDR3 length: 15 residues. Germline V gives CDR1 MGHRA, CDR2 YSYEKL. J was trimmed by 10 bases and V by 6 bases; bases with no gene match: 14. The CDR3 is CASSGTPGQGKAYTF. The CDR3, as DNA: TGCGCCAGCAGTGGAACCCCGGGACAGGGGAAGGCCTACACCTTC.